The T cell receptor beta chain under discussion was sequenced for a study of T cell responses to AZD1222 COVID-19 vaccine. Profiling relied on immunoSEQ multiplex PCR, and the TCRdb table lists in-frame clones only, not all of them. Of over 150,000 clones in the sample, 90% were seen once. Germline V gene data show CDR1 as SGHNT and CDR2 as YYREEE (reference sequence). The CDR3 is 15 amino acids. Trimming cost V 7 bases and J 1 base, with 15 bases left between them. The V gene is TRBV5-4, the J gene TRBJ2-1; D call uncertain. Sequencing was performed on peripheral blood, taken on day 0 of AZD1222 vaccination. The TCR comes from an adult in good health. CDR3 DNA: TGTGCCAGCGGGCTGGGCCCCGCTTCCTACAATGAGCAGTTCTTC. Translating it yields CASGLGPASYNEQFF.